This TCR beta chain was sequenced for a study of cytomegalovirus exposure and HLA in healthy donors. Donors sampled were nominally healthy, though unrecorded immune exposures were likely. V trimming: 5 bases; J trimming: 8 bases; junction bases outside the gene matches: 13. CDR1 is SEHNR and CDR2 is FQNEAQ in the germline V gene (reference sequence). This CDR3 spans 16 amino acids. With 60 Vbeta and 13 Jbeta primers, the PCR was carried out. Profiled with immunoSEQ multiplex PCR; TCRdb holds only in-frame clones, not every one. This sample carries under 150,000 clones, 82% of them seen once, and the ten largest clones take roughly 1.2%.

The TCR comes from a boy between 10 and 17 years old in good health and CMV-seronegative. The sequenced material came from PBMCs. The genes are TRBV7-9 and TRBJ1-2; 11 nucleotides line up with TRBD1. The CDR3 DNA reads as TGTGCCAGCAGCCCCCGGGACAGGGGGGCATTGGGCGGCTACACCTTC. Amino acid sequence: CASSPRDRGALGGYTF.